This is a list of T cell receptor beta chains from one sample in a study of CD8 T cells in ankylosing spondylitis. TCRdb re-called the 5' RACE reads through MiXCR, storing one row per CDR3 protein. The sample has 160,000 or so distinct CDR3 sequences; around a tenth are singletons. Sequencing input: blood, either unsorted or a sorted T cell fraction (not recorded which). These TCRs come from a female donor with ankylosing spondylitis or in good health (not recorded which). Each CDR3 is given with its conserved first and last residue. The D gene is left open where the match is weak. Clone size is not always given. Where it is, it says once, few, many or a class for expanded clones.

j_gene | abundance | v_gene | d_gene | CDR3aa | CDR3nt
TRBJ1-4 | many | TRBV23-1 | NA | CASTPDVWDGPYNEKLFF | TGCGCCAGCACCCCCGACGTGTGGGACGGACCATATAATGAAAAACTGTTTTTT
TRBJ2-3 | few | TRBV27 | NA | CASSPTLETQYF | TGTGCCAGCAGTCCCACTCTAGAGACGCAGTATTTT
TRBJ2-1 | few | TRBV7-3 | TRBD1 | CASSPNRGAYNEQFF | TGTGCCAGCAGCCCAAACAGGGGAGCTTACAATGAGCAGTTCTTC
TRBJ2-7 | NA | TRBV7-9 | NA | CASSLDSGEQYF | TGTGCCAGCAGCTTAGATTCGGGGGAGCAGTACTTC
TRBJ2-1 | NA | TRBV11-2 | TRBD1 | CASSLVRQGSYNEQFF | TGTGCCAGCAGCTTAGTTCGACAGGGCTCCTACAATGAGCAGTTCTTC
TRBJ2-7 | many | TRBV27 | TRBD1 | CASRQGYEQYF | TGCGCCAGCAGACAGGGCTACGAGCAGTACTTC
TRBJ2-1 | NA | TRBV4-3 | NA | CASSQVGSNNEQFF | TGCGCCAGCAGCCAAGTAGGCAGTAACAATGAGCAGTTCTTC
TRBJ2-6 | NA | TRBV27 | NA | CATGAGGRANVLTF | TGTGCCACTGGGGCAGGAGGTAGGGCCAACGTCCTGACTTTC
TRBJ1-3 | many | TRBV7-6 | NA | CASSLVSMGPYTETGNTIYF | TGTGCCAGCAGCTTAGTGAGTATGGGACCGTACACCGAGACTGGAAACACCATATATTTT
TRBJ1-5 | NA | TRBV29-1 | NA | CSVRVGGLGNQPQHF | TGCAGCGTGCGGGTCGGGGGTCTGGGCAATCAGCCCCAGCATTTT
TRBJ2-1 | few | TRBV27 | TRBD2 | CASSLRREVGNEQFF | TGTGCCAGCAGTTTAAGGCGGGAGGTGGGCAATGAGCAGTTCTTC
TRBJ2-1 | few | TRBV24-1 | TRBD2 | CATSDLRTSGTYNEQFF | TGTGCCACCAGTGATTTGAGGACTAGCGGGACCTACAATGAGCAGTTCTTC
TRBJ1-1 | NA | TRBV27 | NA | CASSLNQFMNTEAFF | TGTGCCAGCAGTCTGAATCAATTTATGAACACTGAAGCTTTCTTT
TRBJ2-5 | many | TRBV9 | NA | CASSVDRNQETQYF | TGTGCCAGCAGCGTAGATCGAAACCAAGAGACCCAGTACTTC
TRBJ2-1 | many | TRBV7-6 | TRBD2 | CASSGTTEQFF | TGTGCCAGCAGCGGGACTACAGAGCAGTTCTTC
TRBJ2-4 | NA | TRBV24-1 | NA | CATSDNSLGAKNIQYF | TGTGCCACCAGTGATAACTCCCTAGGGGCCAAAAACATTCAGTACTTC
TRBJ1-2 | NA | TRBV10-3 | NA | CAITGAYTF | TGTGCCATCACCGGTGCATACACCTTC
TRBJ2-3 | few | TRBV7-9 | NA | CASSFYSTDTQYF | TGTGCCAGCAGCTTTTACAGCACAGATACGCAGTATTTT
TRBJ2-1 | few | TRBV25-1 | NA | CASSAQGFYNEQFF | TGTGCCAGCAGTGCGCAGGGGTTCTACAATGAGCAGTTCTTC
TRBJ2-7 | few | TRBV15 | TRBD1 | CATSSSRDRVDEQYF | TGTGCCACCAGCAGTAGCCGGGACAGGGTGGACGAGCAGTACTTC
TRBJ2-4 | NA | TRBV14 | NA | CASSSRDGIQYF | TGTGCCAGCAGCTCCAGGGATGGCATTCAGTACTTC
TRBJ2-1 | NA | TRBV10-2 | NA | CASKAGMSYNEQFF | TGCGCCAGCAAAGCGGGTATGTCGTACAATGAGCAGTTCTTC
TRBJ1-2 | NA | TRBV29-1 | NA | CSALLFDKLGGYTF | TGCAGCGCCTTGCTCTTTGACAAATTGGGGGGCTACACCTTC
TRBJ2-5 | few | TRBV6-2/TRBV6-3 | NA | CARRTEQETQYF | TGTGCCAGGAGGACGGAGCAAGAGACCCAGTACTTC
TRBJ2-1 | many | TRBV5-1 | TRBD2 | CASSLSLAGGYNEQFF | TGCGCCAGCAGCTTAAGTCTAGCGGGAGGCTACAATGAGCAGTTCTTC
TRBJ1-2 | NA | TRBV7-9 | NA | CASSLQSGYTF | TGTGCCAGCAGCTTACAGAGCGGCTACACCTTC
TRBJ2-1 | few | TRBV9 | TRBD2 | CASSGGGLAWGEQFF | TGTGCCAGCAGCGGAGGCGGACTAGCTTGGGGTGAGCAGTTCTTC
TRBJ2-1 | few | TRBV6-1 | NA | CASSLSRDFPYNEQFF | TGTGCCAGCAGTCTCTCCCGGGACTTTCCCTACAATGAGCAGTTCTTC
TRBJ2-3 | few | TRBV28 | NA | CASLGRTDTQYF | TGTGCCAGTCTGGGACGCACAGATACGCAGTATTTT
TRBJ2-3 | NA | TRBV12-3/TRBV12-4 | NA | CASSLGDSPSTDTQYF | TGTGCCAGCAGTTTGGGAGACAGCCCAAGCACAGATACGCAGTATTTT
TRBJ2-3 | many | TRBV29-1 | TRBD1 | CSVSGTVSPRDTQYF | TGCAGCGTTTCGGGGACAGTATCACCTCGGGATACGCAGTATTTT
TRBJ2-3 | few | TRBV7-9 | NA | CASSFGPNTDTQYF | TGTGCCAGCAGCTTTGGGCCAAACACAGATACGCAGTATTTT
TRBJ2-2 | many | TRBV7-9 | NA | CASSLEVAGELFF | TGTGCCAGCAGCTTAGAGGTCGCCGGGGAGCTGTTTTTT
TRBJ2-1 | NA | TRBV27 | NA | CASSLTEGYEQFF | TGTGCCAGCAGTCTTACTGAGGGTTATGAGCAGTTCTTC
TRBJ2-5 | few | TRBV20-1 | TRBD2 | CSARDSPPGLAGVETQYF | TGCAGTGCTAGAGACTCGCCGCCGGGACTAGCGGGAGTAGAGACCCAGTACTTC
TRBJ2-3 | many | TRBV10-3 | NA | CAISESAEDTQYF | TGTGCCATCAGTGAGTCGGCGGAGGATACGCAGTATTTT
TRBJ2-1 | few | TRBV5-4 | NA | CASSSRGGNAYNEQFF | TGTGCCAGCAGCTCGCGGGGCGGAAACGCCTACAATGAGCAGTTCTTC
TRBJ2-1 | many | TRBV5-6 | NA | CASSWSEVNEQFF | TGTGCCAGCAGCTGGTCGGAGGTCAATGAGCAGTTCTTC
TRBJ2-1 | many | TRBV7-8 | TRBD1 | CASSLGQGNEQFF | TGTGCCAGCAGCTTAGGACAGGGAAATGAGCAGTTCTTC
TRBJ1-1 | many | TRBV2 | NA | CASSEYPRGNTEAFF | TGTGCCAGCAGTGAATATCCCCGAGGGAACACTGAAGCTTTCTTT
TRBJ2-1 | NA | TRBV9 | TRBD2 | CASSVGLAGGEQFF | TGTGCCAGCAGCGTAGGACTAGCGGGAGGTGAGCAGTTCTTC
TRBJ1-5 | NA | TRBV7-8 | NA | CASSQGGDYSNQPQHF | TGTGCCAGCAGCCAAGGGGGAGATTATAGCAATCAGCCCCAGCATTTT
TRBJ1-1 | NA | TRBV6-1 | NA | CASNQQAANTEAFF | TGTGCCAGCAACCAACAGGCGGCGAACACTGAAGCTTTCTTT
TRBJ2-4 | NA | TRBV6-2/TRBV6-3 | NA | CASRTGTAVTKNIQYF | TGTGCCAGCAGGACGGGAACAGCTGTGACCAAAAACATTCAGTACTTC
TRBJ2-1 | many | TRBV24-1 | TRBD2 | CATVGGSGNEQFF | TGTGCCACCGTGGGCGGGAGTGGCAATGAGCAGTTCTTC
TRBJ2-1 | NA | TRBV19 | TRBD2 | CASSMASGRVYEQFF | TGTGCCAGTAGTATGGCTAGCGGGAGGGTCTATGAGCAGTTCTTC
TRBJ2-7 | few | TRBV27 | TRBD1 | CASSLSDRSSYEQYF | TGTGCCAGCAGTCTATCGGACAGGAGCTCCTACGAGCAGTACTTC
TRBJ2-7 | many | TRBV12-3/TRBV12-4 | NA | CASSLGTDRVGQYF | TGTGCCAGCAGTTTAGGGACAGACCGAGTTGGGCAGTACTTC
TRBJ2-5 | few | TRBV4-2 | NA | CASSPGPSETQYF | TGTGCCAGCAGCCCCGGGCCTTCTGAGACCCAGTACTTC
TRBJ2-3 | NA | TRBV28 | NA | CASSFGGWTQYF | TGTGCCAGCAGTTTTGGCGGTTGGACGCAGTATTTT
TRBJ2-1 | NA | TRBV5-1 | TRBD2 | CASSSPGGATYNEQFF | TGCGCCAGCAGCTCCCCCGGGGGGGCTACCTACAATGAGCAGTTCTTC
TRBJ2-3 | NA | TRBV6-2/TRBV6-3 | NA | CASSYSSGRADTQYF | TGTGCCAGCAGTTACTCGTCAGGGCGGGCAGATACGCAGTATTTT
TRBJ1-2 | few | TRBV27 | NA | CASSPYPAEGYTF | TGTGCCAGCAGTCCCTATCCCGCGGAGGGCTACACCTTC
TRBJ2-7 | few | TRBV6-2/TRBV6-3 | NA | CASGARIYEQYF | TGTGCCAGCGGCGCCAGAATCTACGAGCAGTACTTC
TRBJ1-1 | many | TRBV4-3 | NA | CASSQPALGGTEAFF | TGCGCCAGCAGCCAACCCGCATTGGGGGGCACTGAAGCTTTCTTT
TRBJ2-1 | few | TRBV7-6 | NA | CASSSPQEGVVEQFF | TGTGCCAGCAGCTCCCCCCAGGAGGGAGTGGTTGAGCAGTTCTTC
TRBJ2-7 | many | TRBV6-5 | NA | CASSYSEGPGRYEQYF | TGTGCCAGCAGTTACTCGGAGGGACCAGGGCGGTACGAGCAGTACTTC
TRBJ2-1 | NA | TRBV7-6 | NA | CASSLGRGSEQFF | TGTGCCAGCAGCTTGGGAAGGGGCTCTGAGCAGTTCTTC
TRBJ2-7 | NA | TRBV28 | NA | CASSRGRTSRYEQYF | TGTGCCAGCAGCAGGGGGCGGACTAGTCGGTACGAGCAGTACTTC